The rows below give T cell receptor beta chains drawn from one sample of a study of blood T cell repertoires in COVID-19. The repertoire was sequenced with immunoSEQ multiplex PCR; TCRdb's copy has only in-frame clones and lacks some. The repertoire holds 100,000 to 150,000 clones, with about 94% as singletons. Material: peripheral blood. The receptor source for this set is a man aged 50 to 60 with COVID-19, enrolled during active disease. Both conserved end residues are part of each CDR3. D genes are given only for firm matches. Clone size is given for some rows only: seen once, a few or many times, or a class if the clone is expanded.

clone_size j_call v_call d_call cdr3_aa cdr3_nt
. TRBJ2-2 TRBV19 . CASSKRVTGELFF TGTGCCAGTAGTAAGAGGGTCACCGGGGAGCTGTTTTTT
. TRBJ2-1 TRBV5-8 TRBD2 CASSLNLAGGLYNEQFF TGTGCCAGCAGCTTGAATTTGGCGGGAGGGCTCTACAATGAGCAGTTCTTC
once TRBJ1-1 TRBV30 TRBD1 CAWSILFGQGNTEAFF TGTGCCTGGAGTATACTTTTCGGACAGGGAAACACTGAAGCTTTCTTT
. TRBJ2-2 TRBV7-8 TRBD1 CASSLASGTGNTGELFF TGTGCCAGCAGCTTAGCATCGGGGACAGGGAACACCGGGGAGCTGTTTTTT
. TRBJ1-5 TRBV5-8 TRBD1 CASSGGTAINQPQHF TGTGCCAGCAGCGGGGGGACAGCTATCAATCAGCCCCAGCATTTT
. TRBJ2-5 TRBV30 . CAWGRGQETQYF TGTGCCTGGGGCAGGGGCCAAGAGACCCAGTACTTC
. TRBJ2-3 TRBV7-2 . CASSANPGDLTDTQYF TGTGCCAGCAGTGCAAACCCAGGGGATCTCACAGATACGCAGTATTTT
. TRBJ2-1 TRBV6-2/TRBV6-3 . CASSYSLPLSPHNEQFF TGTGCCAGCAGTTACTCGTTACCACTTTCACCCCACAATGAGCAGTTCTTC
once TRBJ1-5 TRBV15 . CATSRGGEGSNQPQHF TGTGCCACCAGCAGAGGGGGGGAGGGCTCCAATCAGCCCCAGCATTTT
. TRBJ2-6 TRBV19 . CASSIGQRNSGANVLTF TGTGCCAGTAGTATAGGACAGAGAAACTCTGGGGCCAACGTCCTGACTTTC
. TRBJ2-7 TRBV11-2 . CASSLGQGPAYEQYF TGTGCCAGCAGCTTAGGGCAGGGCCCAGCCTACGAGCAGTACTTC
. TRBJ2-1 TRBV11-2 TRBD2 CASSLKGLAGGIYNEQFF TGTGCCAGCAGCTTAAAGGGACTAGCGGGAGGGATCTACAATGAGCAGTTCTTC
. TRBJ2-1 TRBV5-5 . CASSLGRSYNEQFF TGTGCCAGCAGCCTGGGCAGGTCCTACAATGAGCAGTTCTTC
. TRBJ1-2 TRBV7-9 TRBD1 CASSRGTDGYTF TGTGCCAGCAGCCGAGGGACAGACGGCTACACCTTC
. TRBJ1-4 TRBV4-3 TRBD1 CASSQGQGSEKLFF TGCGCCAGCAGCCAGGGACAGGGAAGCGAAAAACTGTTTTTT
. TRBJ2-3 TRBV7-8 . CASSPRRSGTDTQYF TGTGCCAGCAGTCCGCGTAGATCGGGCACAGATACGCAGTATTTT
once TRBJ2-7 TRBV4-1 TRBD2 CASSQEMSGSTYEQYF TGCGCCAGCAGCCAAGAAATGAGCGGGAGTACCTACGAGCAGTACTTC
. TRBJ1-4 TRBV27 TRBD1 CASWTGTGDEKLFF TGTGCCAGCTGGACCGGGACAGGGGATGAAAAACTGTTTTTT
. TRBJ1-1 TRBV9 . CASSVGVGAGGTEAFF TGTGCCAGCAGCGTAGGAGTCGGGGCGGGAGGGACTGAAGCTTTCTTT
. TRBJ1-5 TRBV10-3 TRBD1 CAISEQGADQPQHF TGTGCCATCAGTGAACAGGGGGCGGATCAGCCCCAGCATTTT
. TRBJ2-4 TRBV5-6 . CASSLAYSRKNIQYF TGTGCCAGCAGCTTGGCTTATTCCCGCAAAAACATTCAGTACTTC
. TRBJ2-5 TRBV9 TRBD2 CASSDRSGRAEETQYF TGTGCCAGCAGCGACCGTAGCGGGAGGGCAGAAGAGACCCAGTACTTC
. TRBJ1-1 TRBV9 . CASSSRQNTEAFF TGTGCCAGCAGCTCGAGACAGAACACTGAAGCTTTCTTT
. TRBJ1-4 TRBV2 . CASMGQRMNNEKLFF TGTGCCAGCATGGGGCAACGAATGAATAATGAAAAACTGTTTTTT
. TRBJ1-1 TRBV5-1 . CASSFGQNTEAFF TGCGCCAGCAGCTTCGGACAGAACACTGAAGCTTTCTTT
. TRBJ2-3 TRBV4-1 TRBD2 CASSQIGRLAADVGTDTQYF TGCGCCAGCAGCCAGATCGGACGACTAGCGGCGGACGTTGGCACAGATACGCAGTATTTT